The clone carrying this T cell receptor beta chain was seen ten or more times. Its antigen is unknown. The template used for profiling TCR beta VDJ and CDR3 was genomic DNA. A single record per CDR3 protein comes from TCRdb applying MiXCR to the reads. The table includes about 220,000 distinct CDR3 sequences, 30% to 40% detected once. This sample stems from a study of CD8+CD57+ T cells in acquired aplastic anemia. Study-level results: The same twenty-nine CD8+ CDR3 sequences occurred in patients and in controls.

Sequenced sample: sorted CD4+, CD8+, or CD8+CD57+ T cells (not recorded which) from PBMCs. The TCR sequence derives from a human donor in good health, serving as a control.

The CDR3 region has the DNA TGTGCCAGCAGCTTGGCTACCACAGATACGCAGTATTTT. Protein product: CASSLATTDTQYF. The chain joins TRBV11-2 to TRBJ2-3; the D is unclear. The CDR3 consists of 13 residues. CDR1 and CDR2 from the germline V gene are SGHAT and FQNNGV. V was shortened by 3 bases and J by 2 bases, with 6 bases between the two germline ends.